Reported below is one T cell receptor beta chain. In the authors' workflow: Reference gene primer amplification gave estimated nucleated cell counts. Clones were sequenced by immunoSEQ multiplex PCR, and TCRdb holds only the in-frame ones, with some missing. Clone size and V and J calls were adopted from that table, with D and trimming inferred from the DNA. Counted here are some 250,000 clones, nearly 90% occurring once; the ten biggest clones make up around 0.8%. The data were obtained in a study of blood T cell repertoires in COVID-19. Background on the study: The United States, Italy and Spain provided the acute and convalescent COVID-19 samples. PBMCs, B-cell-depleted T cells, or T cells provided the cDNA or gDNA that made up the material.

The CDR3 totals 16 residues. Per the germline V gene, CDR1 is SGHDN and CDR2 is FVKESK. V shed 1 base and J 4 bases; nucleotides not matched to a gene: 8. The J gene is TRBJ2-3, the V gene TRBV14; 7 bases align to TRBD2. The source is a woman in her twenties or thirties with acute or convalescent COVID-19. Sequencing was carried out using peripheral blood. In DNA, the CDR3 is TGTGCCAGCAGCCAAGTTGGAGGGAGGGCCCCAGATACGCAGTATTTT. Protein: CASSQVGGRAPDTQYF.